This TCR beta chain emerged from a study of cytomegalovirus exposure and HLA in healthy donors. Trimming removed 0 bases at V and 1 base at J, with 10 bases between. Per the germline V gene, CDR1 is MGHRA and CDR2 is YSYEKL. The CDR3 totals 16 residues. Turning to this clone: The antigen is unknown.

General study results and limits: Testing in vitro showed three CMV-associated chains specific for CMV antigens. The authors enumerated around 150 TCR beta chains as linked to cytomegalovirus. Cytomegalovirus status, reportedly, was diagnosed with high specificity and sensitivity by the classifier. In a later analysis, first-cohort TCR clusters were found to tend to co-occur in the roughly 120 validation repertoires.

Assay: immunoSEQ multiplex PCR; the TCRdb copy retains only in-frame clones and omits some. The table includes about 120,000 clones, 85% to 90% detected once. The sequencing sample was made of PBMCs. This TCR came from a woman under 30 in good health and CMV-seronegative. The rearrangement uses TRBV4-1 and TRBJ2-1; D ambiguous. The CDR3 region is CASSQDYGLSYNEQFF. As DNA, the CDR3 is TGCGCCAGCAGCCAAGATTACGGGTTGTCCTACAATGAGCAGTTCTTC.